Below are 22 T cell receptor beta chains sequenced from a single sample in a study of early T cells in non-severe SARS-CoV-2 infection. A single record per CDR3 protein comes from TCRdb applying MiXCR to the 5' RACE reads. The table lists 30,000 to 35,000 distinct CDR3 sequences, 4.7% of them singletons. The sample was whole blood. These receptors originate from an adult who was a healthcare worker with PCR-confirmed SARS-CoV-2 infection or an uninfected control (not recorded which).

This clonotype was seen only a few times. The rearrangement uses TRBV29-1 and TRBJ1-2, with 7 bases aligning to TRBD1. The ends lost 2 bases at V and 5 bases at J; junction bases unmatched: 8. This CDR3 region has 14 residues. From germline, CDR1 is SQVTM and CDR2 ANQGSEA. CDR3 residues: CSVEPSGTAYGYTF. The CDR3 DNA is TGCAGCGTTGAACCTTCCGGGACAGCATATGGCTACACCTTC.

In its sample, this clonotype was seen many times. The chain recombines TRBV7-6 with TRBJ2-2; no clear D. Germline values: CDR1 SGHVS, CDR2 FNYEAQ. This CDR3 is built from 16 residues. The V end lost 1 base, the J end lost 1 base, and 10 bases lay between the germline ends. The CDR3 nucleotides are TGTGCCAGCAGCTTAGTAGGTTCAGGGAACACCGGGGAGCTGTTTTTT. This sequence encodes CASSLVGSGNTGELFF.

This clonotype appeared a few times. The chain couples TRBV7-2 to TRBJ2-7; the D gene is possibly TRBD2 (7 bases). CDR1 is SGHTA and CDR2 is FQGNSA in the germline V gene. The CDR3 sequence is 15 residues long. V lost 2 bases and J lost 2, with 13 bases in between. This chain's CDR3 is CASSLSGGGPYEQYF. In DNA form, the CDR3 reads TGTGCCAGCAGCTTAAGTGGCGGGGGCCCCTACGAGCAGTACTTC.

This clonotype was recorded many times. This chain connects TRBV6-2 or TRBV6-3 to TRBJ2-1; TRBD1 matches 8 bases. Germline values: CDR1 MNHEY, CDR2 SVGEGT. This CDR3 region has 14 residues. The junction had 4 bases not matched to a gene; V was cut back by 1 base and J by 8 bases. Here the CDR3 DNA reads TGTGCCAGCAGTTACTTACAGGGGGGCTATGAGCAGTTCTTC. Translating gives CASSYLQGGYEQFF.

In its sample, this clonotype was seen many times. This chain joins TRBV28 and TRBJ2-1; D possibly corresponds to TRBD1 (5 bases). Germline lookup yields CDR1 MDHEN and CDR2 SYDVKM. The CDR3 consists of 16 residues. Trimming took off 2 bases at V and 8 bases at J, with 19 bases between the two ends. The CDR3 region is CASSLRSRAGIDEQFF. Written as DNA, the CDR3 is TGTGCCAGCAGTTTACGATCACGTGCAGGGATCGATGAGCAGTTCTTC.

The sample holds many counts of this clonotype. The chain recombines TRBV21-1 with TRBJ2-7; TRBD1 is the table's D call, not checked against the DNA. TRBV21-1 represents a pseudogene. There are 14 residues in the CDR3. The CDR3 sequence is CASSNPWGPYEQYF. Written as DNA, the CDR3 is TGTGCCAGCAGCAATCCCTGGGGACCATACGAGCAGTACTTC.

This clonotype was observed many times. The chain links TRBV2 to TRBJ2-3; TRBD2 might be the D (5 bases). The V and J ends lost 4 bases and 2 bases respectively, with 10 bases between them. In germline, CDR1 is SNHLY, CDR2 FYNNEI. This CDR3 region has 14 residues. CDR3 nucleotides: TGTGCCAGCAGTGTTCAGGACTTCACAGATACGCAGTATTTT. Residues: CASSVQDFTDTQYF.

The genes are TRBV5-5 and TRBJ2-7; TRBD2 matches 7 bases. In germline, CDR1 is SGHKS, CDR2 YYEKEE (reference sequence). The CDR3 is made up of 16 amino acids. The V segment lost 4 bases and the J segment 2 bases; nucleotides outside the gene matches: 12. The CDR3 protein is CASSRVPTSEPYEQYF. CDR3 nucleotide sequence: TGTGCCAGCAGCCGAGTCCCCACTAGCGAGCCCTACGAGCAGTACTTC.

This clonotype has ten or more counts. The rearrangement uses TRBV7-8 and TRBJ2-2; 8 bases are shared with TRBD1. Germline V gene sequence: CDR1 SGHVS, CDR2 FQNEAQ. V was pared by 4 bases and J by 7 bases, with 8 bases of the junction left unmatched. This CDR3 comprises 15 residues. CDR3 nucleotides: TGTGCCAGCAGCTCGGACAGGGTGTTGGGCGGGGAGCTGTTTTTT. This sequence encodes CASSSDRVLGGELFF.

This clonotype was observed many times. V and J are TRBV7-6 and TRBJ2-5, with 8 bases matching TRBD2. Germline V gene lookup returns CDR1 SGHVS and CDR2 FNYEAQ. V lost 2 bases to trimming and J lost 4 bases; unmatched junction nucleotides: 9. The CDR3 has 16 residues. The CDR3 loop is CASSLPGLGIRETQYF. DNA of the CDR3: TGTGCCAGCAGCTTACCGGGACTAGGGATCCGAGAGACCCAGTACTTC.

This clonotype has a count of ten or more. This rearrangement joins TRBV7-9 to TRBJ1-2; 8 nucleotides match TRBD1. This CDR3 has 15 residues. V dropped 1 base and J dropped 4; count of bases not matched to a gene: 5. Germline-derived CDR1 and CDR2 are SEHNR and FQNEAQ (reference sequence). The CDR3 spells CASSLGPDRAYGYTF. CDR3 DNA sequence: TGTGCCAGCAGCTTAGGGCCGGACAGGGCCTATGGCTACACCTTC. The whole variable domain, remainder taken from reference TRBV7-9 and TRBJ1-2, is DTGVSQNPRHKITKRGQNVTFRCDPISEHNRLYWYRQTLGQGPEFLTYFQNEAQLEKSRLLSDRFSAERPKGSFSTLEIQRTEQGDSAMYLCASSLGPDRAYGYTFGSGTRLTVV.

The chain employs TRBV4-1 and TRBJ1-2, with TRBD1 as a possible D gene (6 bases). V lost 1 base and J 4 bases, leaving 16 bases between the germline ends. There are 16 residues in the CDR3. The germline gives CDR1 MGHRA, CDR2 YSYEKL. CDR3 region: CASSQGIQGTSYGYTF. CDR3 bases: TGCGCCAGCAGCCAAGGCATCCAGGGGACATCCTATGGCTACACCTTC.

This clonotype was seen a few times. The rearrangement links TRBV7-9 to TRBJ1-1; no clear D gene. This CDR3 comprises 13 residues. Trimming stripped 2 bases from V and 3 bases from J, with 7 bases between. Germline values: CDR1 SEHNR, CDR2 FQNEAQ (reference sequence). The chain's CDR3 is CASSLTGDTEAFF. CDR3 coding DNA: TGTGCCAGCAGCTTAACCGGGGACACTGAAGCTTTCTTT. The variable domain in full, completed from reference TRBV7-9 and TRBJ1-1, reads DTGVSQNPRHKITKRGQNVTFRCDPISEHNRLYWYRQTLGQGPEFLTYFQNEAQLEKSRLLSDRFSAERPKGSFSTLEIQRTEQGDSAMYLCASSLTGDTEAFFGQGTRLTVV.

This clonotype was picked up many times. V usage is TRBV4-1 and J usage is TRBJ2-7; tentative D call: TRBD1 (6 bases). The germline V gene has CDR1 MGHRA and CDR2 YSYEKL. This CDR3 spans 15 amino acids. V was cut by 1 base and J by 3 bases, with 13 bases left in between. In DNA form, the CDR3 reads TGCGCCAGCAGCCAAGGTTTGGCAGGGGTCTACGAGCAGTACTTC. Translation: CASSQGLAGVYEQYF.

The sample holds a few counts of this clonotype. The V gene is TRBV7-9, the J gene TRBJ2-6, with 7 bases that match TRBD1. The CDR3 covers 15 residues. Germline values: CDR1 SEHNR, CDR2 FQNEAQ (reference sequence). With V trimmed by 5 bases and J by 4 bases, 5 bases remained unmatched. The CDR3 DNA sequence: TGTGCCAGCAGCCTTGGACAGGCAGGGGCCAACGTCCTGACTTTC. Protein product: CASSLGQAGANVLTF.

This clonotype came up many times. The genes are TRBV4-2 and TRBJ2-2, with D possibly being TRBD1 (5 bases). The germline V and J ends were trimmed by 0 bases and 0 bases, with 11 bases remaining between them. This CDR3 spans 17 amino acids. In germline, CDR1 is LGHNA, CDR2 YNFKEQ. The CDR3 sequence is CASSQDLWGANTGELFF. For the CDR3, the DNA is TGTGCCAGCAGCCAAGATCTCTGGGGCGCGAACACCGGGGAGCTGTTTTTT.

This clonotype was counted only a few times. The chain employs TRBV5-4 and TRBJ2-1; TRBD1 matches 10 bases. CDR3 size: 16 residues. CDR1 and CDR2 from the germline V gene are SGHNT and YYREEE (reference sequence). The V gene end was trimmed by 4 bases and the J gene end by 3 bases; junction bases not matched to a gene: 7. The CDR3 protein is CASSHTGQGFYNEQFF. The CDR3 nucleotides read TGTGCCAGCAGCCACACGGGACAGGGGTTCTACAATGAGCAGTTCTTC. Complete variable domain (other parts from reference TRBV5-4 and TRBJ2-1): ETGVTQSPTHLIKTRGQQVTLRCSSQSGHNTVSWYQQALGQGPQFIFQYYREEENGRGNFPPRFSGLQFPNYSSELNVNALELDDSALYLCASSHTGQGFYNEQFFGPGTRLTVL.

This clonotype was observed many times. The gene calls are TRBV12-3 or TRBV12-4 and TRBJ2-7; no clear D. The V and J ends lost 4 bases and 2 bases respectively, with 12 bases between them. CDR3 size: 14 residues. The CDR3 coding sequence is TGTGCCAGCAGTTCCGCCTGGAAGGCCTACGAGCAGTACTTC. This gives the protein CASSSAWKAYEQYF.

Many counts were recorded for this clonotype. The chain is built from TRBV29-1 and TRBJ1-2; the D is unclear. Germline V lookup: CDR1 SQVTM, CDR2 ANQGSEA. V dropped 3 bases and J dropped 5 bases, with 10 bases sitting between them. This CDR3 has 12 residues. DNA of the CDR3: TGCAGCGTTGAGAACATGGGGTATGGCTACACCTTC. Translated, it gives CSVENMGYGYTF.

Points on this clonotype: This may arise from a read error, as a much more abundant clone is one base away. The missing conserved phenylalanine or tryptophan at the end of this CDR3 makes a read error likely. This CDR3 reads CASRPYKNTEAFL. The DNA for the CDR3 is TGTGCCAGCAGACCTTACAAGAACACTGAAGCTTTCCTT. V usage is TRBV7-2 and J usage is TRBJ1-1; no clear D. Germline loops: CDR1 SGHTA, CDR2 FQGNSA. This CDR3 has 13 amino acids. Trimming pared 6 bases from V and 1 base from J, leaving 9 bases between.

This clonotype was seen only a few times. This chain connects TRBV6-5 to TRBJ2-4; D is ambiguous. V was trimmed by 5 bases and J by 1 base, leaving 12 bases between them. Germline-derived CDR1 and CDR2 are MNHEY and SVGAGI. CDR3 length: 15 residues. CDR3 nucleotides: TGTGCCAGCAGTAACGACGGAAGCGCCAAAAACATTCAGTACTTC. It is translated as CASSNDGSAKNIQYF.

This clonotype was counted ten times or more. This CDR3 is CASSKQGRSNQPQHF. Here the CDR3 DNA reads TGTGCCAGCTCAAAACAGGGGAGAAGCAATCAGCCCCAGCATTTT. The chain uses TRBV18 and TRBJ1-5, with 7 bases identical to TRBD1. With 5 bases clipped from V and 1 base from J, the junction kept 5 bases outside the gene matches. CDR1 and CDR2 from the germline V gene are KGHSH and LQKENI. The CDR3 length is 15 residues.